This is a list of T cell receptor beta chains from one sample in a study of response to subunit inactivated influenza vaccine. MiXCR, run by TCRdb on the RT-PCR reads, gives a single entry per CDR3 protein. The sample carries approximately 490,000 distinct CDR3 sequences, roughly 7.9% recorded once. Sample: PBMCs from blood, taken approximately 25 months after vaccination. These receptors came from a man aged 50-75 years who received an inactivated influenza vaccine. CDR3s include the opening cysteine and the closing phenylalanine or tryptophan. Fields, in order: CDR3 protein, V gene, J gene.

CASSLPGTNSYEQYF	TRBV28	TRBJ2-7
CASSQPGTTEQYF	TRBV3-1	TRBJ2-7
CASSLAGGWDTQYF	TRBV7-9	TRBJ2-3
CASSLERSKQPQHF	TRBV5-5	TRBJ1-5
CASSSGGVAKNIQYF	TRBV12-3/TRBV12-4	TRBJ2-4
CASTVDSLRTDTQYF	TRBV2	TRBJ2-3
CASSPGTDTQYF	TRBV12-3/TRBV12-4	TRBJ2-3
CASSFMEGSYEQYF	TRBV7-2	TRBJ2-7
CASSFRRGTDTQYF	TRBV5-1	TRBJ2-3
CASSETSGGYEQYF	TRBV10-1	TRBJ2-7
CAWSKGISSYNEQFF	TRBV30	TRBJ2-1
CSARESAYEQYF	TRBV20-1	TRBJ2-7
CSALITGGYNQPQHF	TRBV20-1	TRBJ1-5
CSARDQTGRNSPLHF	TRBV20-1	TRBJ1-6
CASSHGWYYGYTF	TRBV6-5	TRBJ1-2
CASSSLSAGEQYF	TRBV6-5	TRBJ2-7
CASSPLAGGADTQYF	TRBV4-3	TRBJ2-3
CSARDRASGRLQETQYF	TRBV20-1	TRBJ2-5
CATSREENQETQYF	TRBV15	TRBJ2-5
CASSNRGGQYYEQYF	TRBV12-3/TRBV12-4	TRBJ2-7
CASTRTGDNEKLFF	TRBV7-9	TRBJ1-4
CASSLSGTSGYNEQFF	TRBV5-1	TRBJ2-1
CAISVTGSEQYF	TRBV10-3	TRBJ2-7
CASSLTGGKTEAFF	TRBV12-3/TRBV12-4	TRBJ1-1
CSARTGSVTNEKLFF	TRBV20-1	TRBJ1-4
CASRLIIQGGNYGYTF	TRBV5-1	TRBJ1-2
CSVPRDYSYNEQFF	TRBV29-1	TRBJ2-1
CASSAPGLAGGNSLAWTDTQYF	TRBV9	TRBJ2-3
CASTRDGLLDEQYF	TRBV11-2	TRBJ2-7
CASSQAARGGNEQFF	TRBV4-2	TRBJ2-1
CASSFGPNNEQFF	TRBV12-3/TRBV12-4	TRBJ2-1
CASSQERDAGALSNTEAFF	TRBV4-1	TRBJ1-1
CASSVGTGVMGEQYF	TRBV9	TRBJ2-7
CATSDGSRTGYYEQYF	TRBV24-1	TRBJ2-7
CASSYILNNEQFF	TRBV6-2/TRBV6-3	TRBJ2-1
CASSPRGGLTDTQYF	TRBV12-3/TRBV12-4	TRBJ2-3
CSAPSPTSGRPDTQYF	TRBV20-1	TRBJ2-3
CASSPGTVGWYF	TRBV25-1	TRBJ2-3
CSARRGTGSYEQYF	TRBV20-1	TRBJ2-7